This is a list of T cell receptor beta chains from one sample in a study of cytomegalovirus exposure and HLA in healthy donors. Clones were read by immunoSEQ multiplex PCR, and TCRdb kept only the in-frame ones, dropping some. The sample carries some 100,000 clones, around 80% recorded once. The sequencing input was PBMCs. Receptors were obtained from a woman aged 45-59 years in good health and CMV-seropositive. Each CDR3 is given with its conserved first and last residue. Fields, in order: CDR3 length, V gene, clone size, J gene, D gene, CDR3 protein, CDR3 DNA. The D gene is left open where the match is weak. The size entry is marked missing in some rows and otherwise reads once, few, many or a size class.

>11|TRBV6-6|NA|TRBJ1-2|NA
CASSGGSGYTF
TGTGCCAGCAGTGGCGGGAGTGGCTACACCTTC
>14|TRBV30|NA|TRBJ1-1|NA
CAWSATLGGTEAFF
TGTGCCTGGAGTGCAACCCTCGGAGGCACTGAAGCTTTCTTT
>13|TRBV14|few|TRBJ2-1|TRBD1
CASSPGQYNEQFF
TGTGCCAGCAGCCCGGGACAGTACAATGAGCAGTTCTTC
>15|TRBV18|NA|TRBJ1-5|TRBD1
CASSLGQGGNQPQHF
TGTGCCAGCTCACTAGGACAGGGCGGCAATCAGCCCCAGCATTTT
>14|TRBV19|NA|TRBJ1-2|NA
CASSTGVENYGYTF
TGTGCCAGTAGTACAGGGGTTGAGAACTATGGCTACACCTTC
>15|TRBV6-5|NA|TRBJ2-1|NA
CASSSPGLDYNEQFF
TGTGCCAGCAGTTCCCCGGGACTTGACTACAATGAGCAGTTCTTC
>18|TRBV27|NA|TRBJ2-7|TRBD2
CASSLYPSGWLGSYEQYF
TGTGCCAGCAGTTTATATCCTAGCGGGTGGTTAGGGAGTTACGAGCAGTACTTC
>15|TRBV9|NA|TRBJ2-1|NA
CASSVGGGSYNEQFF
TGTGCCAGCAGCGTAGGGGGGGGCAGCTACAATGAGCAGTTCTTC
>16|TRBV29-1|NA|TRBJ2-7|NA
CSVSAGFGSVSYEQYF
TGCAGCGTTTCTGCGGGGTTTGGTAGCGTCTCCTACGAGCAGTACTTC
>16|TRBV4-1|few|TRBJ2-3|NA
CASSLRVVAVGDTQYF
TGCGCCAGCAGTCTAAGGGTGGTAGCGGTGGGAGATACGCAGTATTTT
>16|TRBV15|NA|TRBJ1-3|NA
CATSRDKESSGNTIYF
TGTGCCACCAGCAGAGATAAAGAGTCCTCTGGAAACACCATATATTTT